This record concerns one TCR beta chain sequence. It lacks a known antigen. The sample holds no much larger clone one base away, and base qualities are not on file. This sample is part of a study of blood T cell repertoires in COVID-19 (dated by TCRdb to the early 2020s). About the full investigation: Samples covering the acute and convalescent phases of COVID-19 were provided by collaborators in the United States, Italy and Spain. The prospective study material was composed of cDNA or gDNA derived from T cells, B-cell-depleted T cells, or PBMCs. The repertoires were made available in a free public database intended to serve as a resource for research on the immune response to SARS-CoV-2. The sample metadata nearly always contained a de-identified subject ID, COVID-19 status, age in years and sex. HLA class I and class II types, where available, came from metadata supplied by the sample provider rather than from assay-based typing. The samples were drawn from the first 160 participants of the ongoing ImmuneRACE study and from over a thousand subjects provided by 6 global collaborators. Deeply sampled blood TCRbeta repertoires from subjects exposed to, actively infected with, or recovered from COVID-19 were included in the dataset.

TCRbeta CDR3 regions were amplified from genomic DNA by means of the immunoSEQ Assay, a bias-controlled multiplex PCR. As for the authors' bioinformatics: The number of nucleated cells in each sample was estimated from the amplification of reference gene primers within the assay. To quantify the absolute abundance of each unique TCRbeta CDR3 rearrangement, sequence reads were collapsed and filtered. For each sample, productive Simpson clonality was calculated by taking the square root of Simpson's diversity index across productive rearrangements. What TCRdb holds here is the immuneACCESS table cut down to in-frame rearrangements. Part of the clones is not present; checked against another copy, under half of the missing clones reflect an unresolved V gene, and the others are unexplained. That table is the source of V, J and clone size, and D and trimming were worked out from the DNA. The sample table contains 650,000 to 800,000 clones; only one count was recorded for around 89% of them. The ten top clones hold 0.2% to 0.3% of the sample.

The trim is 2 bases for V and 4 bases for J, with a gap of 12 bases between the germline ends. Sequences LGHDT (CDR1) and YNNKEL (CDR2) are obtained from the germline V gene (reference sequence). From cysteine to phenylalanine, the CDR3 is 16 amino acids long. Solely the CDR3 DNA is kept, with 48 bases framed from the first base. Whole blood was collected in K2EDTA tubes by collaborating institutions according to the institutions' own protocols. Collaborator samples were shipped for TCRbeta analysis as frozen whole blood, isolated PBMCs, or DNA extracted from either sample type. What the study reported, not specific to this receptor: The quantity of clinical and demographic metadata differed by source and by participant and was supplied without curation.

Rearrangement joined TRBV3-1 (or the pseudogene TRBV3-2) to TRBJ1-6; no D gene call is confident. The TCR comes from a woman aged 18-29 years with acute or convalescent COVID-19. Input material: peripheral blood. CDR3 region: CASSQSAPRYNSPLHF. The DNA is TGTGCCAGCAGCCAAAGCGCCCCCCGTTATAATTCACCCCTCCACTTT.